This T cell receptor beta chain was obtained from a study of OX40 agonist ivuxolimab in advanced cancers. Study-wide background: Prior checkpoint blockade (anti-PD-1, anti-PD-L1 or anti-CTLA-4) was permitted; approximately 41% had it.

Trimming took off 3 bases at V and 6 bases at J, with 8 bases between the two ends. The CDR3 totals 12 residues. The germline CDR1 and CDR2 sequences are LNHDA and SQIVND (reference sequence). The assay was immunoSEQ multiplex PCR, and TCRdb's table has in-frame clones only and misses some. The repertoire holds 25,000 to 35,000 clones, with 70% to 80% as singletons. V gene TRBV19 combines with J gene TRBJ1-2; D is uncertain. The clonotype originates from an adult with an advanced solid tumor such as melanoma, head and neck, liver or kidney cancer. The material was CD4+ or CD8+ T cells sorted from blood, obtained in a trial of the OX40 agonist ivuxolimab. The CDR3 is CASSIGSNGYTF. The DNA for the CDR3 is TGTGCCAGTAGTATTGGATCAAATGGCTACACCTTC.